The text below deals with one T cell receptor (beta chain). Its antigen is undetermined. MiXCR was run by TCRdb on the 5' RACE reads, yielding one entry per CDR3 protein. This sample has under 700,000 distinct CDR3 sequences, with about 15% found just once. The CDR3 contains 18 residues. Per germline, CDR1 SGHVS and CDR2 FQNEAQ. Trimming cost V 5 bases and J 5 bases, with 25 bases left between them. This specimen comes from a study of T cells after yellow fever vaccination. Study details: Fractions with few cells were prepared using SMART-Seq v4 Ultra Low Input.

The study's findings and limits: The secondary response was weaker but peaked faster, day 5 versus 15. There was a possibility that FACS-sorted repertoires contained abundant clonotypes contaminating from the bulk population.

The sequenced sample was PBMCs, obtained around 5 days after the first yellow fever vaccination. This clonotype originated in a young man who received the YFV17D yellow fever vaccine. The chain combines TRBV7-8 with TRBJ2-1; D is undetermined. CDR3 sequence reads: CASSNPRQRIRFHNEQFF. The CDR3 coding sequence is TGTGCCAGCAGCAACCCCAGACAAAGAATCCGATTTCACAATGAGCAGTTCTTC.